This T cell receptor beta chain was sequenced in a study of cytomegalovirus exposure and HLA in healthy donors. Study-wide results and limits: In an earlier analysis, about 90% or about 30%: the productive usage of most TCR beta V segments. Analysis was carried out at a later point, and it linked a missense DCLRE1C variant to TCR beta V- and J-gene trimming. Later analysis reportedly placed an Asian-associated ancestry cluster below the roughly 640-donor mean in N-insertions.

This clone was counted a single time. Its target is unknown. The PCR made use of 60 Vbeta and 13 Jbeta primers. Data came from immunoSEQ multiplex PCR; TCRdb stores just in-frame clones and leaves some out. The data contain about 150,000 clones, roughly 80% of them singletons. Healthy donors of bone marrow made up the group. The receptor's source is a middle-aged woman in good health and CMV-seropositive. Specimen: PBMCs.

CDR3 amino acids: CASSLPSAGGEQYF. In nucleotides, the CDR3 is TGTGCCAGCAGTTTACCCTCGGCAGGGGGAGAGCAGTACTTC. V usage is TRBV28 and J usage is TRBJ2-7; TRBD1 agrees at 7 bases. Germline CDR1 and CDR2: MDHEN and SYDVKM. The CDR3 is 14 residues long. V shed 2 bases and J 7 bases; nucleotides not matched to a gene: 8.